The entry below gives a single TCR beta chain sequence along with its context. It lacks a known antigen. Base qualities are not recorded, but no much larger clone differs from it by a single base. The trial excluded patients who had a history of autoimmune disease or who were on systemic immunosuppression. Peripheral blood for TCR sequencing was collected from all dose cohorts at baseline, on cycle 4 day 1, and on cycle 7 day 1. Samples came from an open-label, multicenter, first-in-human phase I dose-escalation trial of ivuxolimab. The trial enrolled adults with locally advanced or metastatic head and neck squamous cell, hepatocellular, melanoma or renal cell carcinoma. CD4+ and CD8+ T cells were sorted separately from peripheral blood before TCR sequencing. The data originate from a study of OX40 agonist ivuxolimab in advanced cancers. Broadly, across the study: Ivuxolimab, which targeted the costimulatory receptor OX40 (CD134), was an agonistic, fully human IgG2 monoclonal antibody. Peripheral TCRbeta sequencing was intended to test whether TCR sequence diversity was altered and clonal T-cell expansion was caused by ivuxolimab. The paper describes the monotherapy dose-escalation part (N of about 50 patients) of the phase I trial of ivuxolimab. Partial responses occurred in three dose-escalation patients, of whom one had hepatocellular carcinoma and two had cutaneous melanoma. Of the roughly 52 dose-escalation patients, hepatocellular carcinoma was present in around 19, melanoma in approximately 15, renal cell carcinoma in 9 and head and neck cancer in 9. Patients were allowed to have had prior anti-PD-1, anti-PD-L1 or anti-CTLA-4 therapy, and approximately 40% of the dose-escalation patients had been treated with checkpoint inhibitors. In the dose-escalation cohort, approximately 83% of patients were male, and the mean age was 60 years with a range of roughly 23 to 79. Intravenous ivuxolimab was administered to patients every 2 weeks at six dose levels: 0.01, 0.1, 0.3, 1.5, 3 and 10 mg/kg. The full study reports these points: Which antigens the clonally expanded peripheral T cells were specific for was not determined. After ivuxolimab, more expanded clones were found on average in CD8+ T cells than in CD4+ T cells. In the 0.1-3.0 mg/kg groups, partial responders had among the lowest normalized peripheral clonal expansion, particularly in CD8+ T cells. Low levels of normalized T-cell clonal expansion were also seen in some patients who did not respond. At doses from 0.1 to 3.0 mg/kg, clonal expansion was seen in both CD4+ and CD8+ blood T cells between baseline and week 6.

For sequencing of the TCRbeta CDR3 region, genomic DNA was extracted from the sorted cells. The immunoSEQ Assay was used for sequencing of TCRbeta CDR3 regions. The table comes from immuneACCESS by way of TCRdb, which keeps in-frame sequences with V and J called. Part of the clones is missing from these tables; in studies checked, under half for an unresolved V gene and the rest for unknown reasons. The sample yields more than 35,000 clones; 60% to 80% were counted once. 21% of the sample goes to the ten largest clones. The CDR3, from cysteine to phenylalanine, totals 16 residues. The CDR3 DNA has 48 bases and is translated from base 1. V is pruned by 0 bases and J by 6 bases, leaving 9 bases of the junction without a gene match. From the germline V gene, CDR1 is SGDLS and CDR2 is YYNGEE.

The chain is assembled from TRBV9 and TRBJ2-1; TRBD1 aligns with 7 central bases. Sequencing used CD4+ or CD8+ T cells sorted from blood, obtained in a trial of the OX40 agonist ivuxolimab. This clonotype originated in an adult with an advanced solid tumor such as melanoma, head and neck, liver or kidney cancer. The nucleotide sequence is TGTGCCAGCAGCGTAGAATCCGCGCGACAGGGCAATGAGCAGTTCTTC. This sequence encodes CASSVESARQGNEQFF.